The sample holds one count of the clone carrying this T cell receptor (beta chain). Sequenced by immunoSEQ multiplex PCR; TCRdb stores in-frame clones only, minus some. The sample has roughly 390,000 clones; around nine tenths are singletons. Trimming cost V 5 bases and J 10 bases, with 15 bases left between them. Germline CDR1 reads SGHTA; CDR2 reads FQGNSA. The CDR3 is made up of 14 amino acids. The entry originates in a study of Ad26.COV2.S vaccination and SARS-CoV-2 variants. Treatment meaning: roughly 19 received Ad26.COV2.S at low or high dose, single or two shots; roughly 5 received placebo; per-sample allocation not given. Repertoires come from day 63 after the first vaccine or placebo injection. Ad26.COV2.S expressed prefusion-stabilized spike from the original Wuhan strain.

The rearrangement joins TRBV7-2 to TRBJ1-6; tentatively, D is TRBD1 (5 bases). The TCR sequence derives from a person between 18 and 65 years old who received the Ad26.COV2.S COVID-19 vaccine or a placebo. Specimen: peripheral blood, collected in a trial of Ad26.COV2.S vaccine versus placebo. This CDR3 is CASSPWGSYSPLHF. Written as DNA, the CDR3 is TGTGCCAGCAGCCCATGGGGCAGTTACTCACCCCTCCACTTT. Supplemented by reference TRBV7-2 and TRBJ1-6, the full variable domain reads GAGVSQSPSNKVTEKGKDVELRCDPISGHTALYWYRQSLGQGLEFLIYFQGNSAPDKSGLPSDRFSAERTGGSVSTLTIQRTQQEDSAVYLCASSPWGSYSPLHFGNGTRLTVT.